This record looks at one T cell receptor beta chain sequence and its context. The sample originates from a study of control samples from healthy donors and cancer patients. CDR1 and CDR2 from the germline V gene are SGHRS and YFSETQ. The CDR3 consists of 14 residues. Trimming shortened V by 4 bases and J by 4 bases, and 15 bases separated the two germline ends. Clones were read by immunoSEQ multiplex PCR, and TCRdb kept only the in-frame ones, dropping some. Among approximately 190,000 clones listed, about nine tenths were seen once. This TCR came from a young man in good health. The chain carries TRBV5-1 and TRBJ2-7, with D tentatively TRBD2 (5 bases). Source material: blood. The CDR3 sequence is CASSLDLDWYEQYF. The CDR3 region has the DNA TGCGCCAGCAGCCTTGACTTGGACTGGTACGAGCAGTACTTC.